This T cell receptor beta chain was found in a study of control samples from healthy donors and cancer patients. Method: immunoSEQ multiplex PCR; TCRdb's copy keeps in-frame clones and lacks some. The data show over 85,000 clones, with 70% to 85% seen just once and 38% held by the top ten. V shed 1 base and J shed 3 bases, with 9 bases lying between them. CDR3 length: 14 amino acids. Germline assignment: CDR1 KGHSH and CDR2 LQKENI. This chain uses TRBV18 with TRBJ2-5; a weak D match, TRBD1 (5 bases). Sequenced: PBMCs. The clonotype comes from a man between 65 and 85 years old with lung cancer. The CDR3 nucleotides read TGTGCCAGCTCACCACGCTCCAGGGAAGAGACCCAGTACTTC. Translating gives CASSPRSREETQYF. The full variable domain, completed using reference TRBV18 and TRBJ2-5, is NAGVMQNPRHLVRRRGQEARLRCSPMKGHSHVYWYRQLPEEGLKFMVYLQKENIIDESGMPKERFSAEFPKEGPSILRIQQVVRGDSAAYFCASSPRSREETQYFGPGTRLLVL.